The TCR beta chain under discussion was sequenced for a study of T cells after posttransplantation cyclophosphamide. This clone was observed once. The method was immunoSEQ multiplex PCR; TCRdb's version includes in-frame clones alone and lacks a portion of them. The table lists a few thousand clones, approximately 70% of them singletons. The V end was cut by 5 bases, the J end by 4 bases, with 11 bases between. The CDR3 totals 12 residues. Germline V gene lookup returns CDR1 SQVTM and CDR2 ANQGSEA. Busulfan-fludarabine conditioning, marrow transplant, and cyclophosphamide on days +3 and +4 were administered.

The source was CD8+ T cells sorted from PBMCs, collected approximately 38 weeks after a stem cell transplant with posttransplant cyclophosphamide. This TCR derives from a male patient between 25 and 40 years old who received an allogeneic stem cell transplant from a related donor, was CMV-positive, and had no GVHD. The T cells may partly be graft donor cells. This chain uses TRBV29-1 with TRBJ1-2; D not resolved. CDR3: CSVQATSYGYTF. The CDR3 DNA is TGCAGCGTTCAAGCCACATCCTATGGCTACACCTTC.